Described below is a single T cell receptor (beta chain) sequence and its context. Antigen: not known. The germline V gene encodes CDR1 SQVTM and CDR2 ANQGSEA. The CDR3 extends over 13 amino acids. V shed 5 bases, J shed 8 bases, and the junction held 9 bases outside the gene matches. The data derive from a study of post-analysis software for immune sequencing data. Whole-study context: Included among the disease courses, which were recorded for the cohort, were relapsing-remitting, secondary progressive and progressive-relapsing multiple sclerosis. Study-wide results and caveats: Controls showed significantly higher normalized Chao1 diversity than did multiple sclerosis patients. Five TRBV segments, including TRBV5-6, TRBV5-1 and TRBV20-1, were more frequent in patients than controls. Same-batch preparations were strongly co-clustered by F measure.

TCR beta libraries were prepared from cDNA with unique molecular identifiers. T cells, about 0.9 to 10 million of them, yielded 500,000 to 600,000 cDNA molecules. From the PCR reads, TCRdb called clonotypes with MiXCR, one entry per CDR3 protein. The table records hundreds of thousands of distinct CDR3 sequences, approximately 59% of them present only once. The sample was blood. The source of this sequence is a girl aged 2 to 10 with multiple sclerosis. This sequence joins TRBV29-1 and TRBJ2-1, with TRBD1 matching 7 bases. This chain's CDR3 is CSVPGQVLDEQFF. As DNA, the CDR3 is TGCAGCGTTCCCGGACAGGTATTGGATGAGCAGTTCTTC.